The sequence of this T cell receptor (beta chain) was determined in a study of immune characterization of retroperitoneal liposarcoma. TCRdb recomputed calls from the PCR reads with MiXCR, one row per CDR3 protein. The sample includes 10,000 or so distinct CDR3 sequences, about a quarter of them seen just once. By its share, this clonotype is medium-sized. This CDR3 region has 16 residues. CDR1 is MNHNY, CDR2 SVGAGI, per germline (reference sequence). The genes are TRBV6-6 and TRBJ2-1; the match to TRBD2 covers 9 bases. The J call may not be correct, given that the DNA end is closer to TRBJ2-7. Sequencing was carried out using tumor tissue. The source is a male donor with retroperitoneal liposarcoma. The DNA for the CDR3 is TGTGCCAGCAGTTACTCGCCGACTAGCGGTTACAATGAGCAGTACTTC. The encoded protein is CASSYSPTSGYNEQYF.